The rows below give T cell receptor beta chains drawn from one sample of a study of T cell repertoires in cytomegalovirus infection. Using its own MiXCR run on the reads, TCRdb lists one record per CDR3 protein. The sample yields roughly 730,000 distinct CDR3 sequences, roughly 33% seen once. Which antigens these TCRs recognize remains unknown. Specimen: cultured PBMCs, collected from culture after CMV antigen stimulation. The receptors were gathered from a human donor in good health (CMV status not recorded). Some clones in this sample may be carry-over from other donors' samples. Each CDR3 is given with its conserved first and last residue. Each record gives: V gene, clone size, D gene, J gene, CDR3 protein, CDR3 DNA. D genes are given only for firm matches. A clone size is listed for some rows: how often the clone was seen (once, few, many), or a class if it is expanded.

>TRBV12-3/TRBV12-4|once|-|TRBJ2-5
CASSLTKAHQETQYF
TGTGCCAGCAGCCTGACTAAAGCCCACCAAGAGACCCAGTACTTC
>TRBV12-3/TRBV12-4|-|TRBD1|TRBJ1-6
CASSDRAYNSPLHF
TGTGCCAGCAGTGACAGGGCCTATAATTCACCCCTCCACTTT
>TRBV10-3|few|-|TRBJ2-3
CAISERDTQYF
TGTGCCATCAGTGAAAGGGATACGCAGTATTTT
>TRBV7-2|once|-|TRBJ1-3
CASSLPRHSGNTIYF
TGTGCCAGCAGCTTACCCCGGCACTCTGGAAACACCATATATTTT
>TRBV7-2|few|-|TRBJ1-3
CASSLVAYGWGRSGDSGNTIYF
TGTGCCAGCAGCTTAGTGGCTTATGGCTGGGGGAGGTCGGGTGACTCTGGAAACACCATATATTTT
>TRBV20-1|-|TRBD1|TRBJ2-3
CSAPAGGRTDTQYF
TGCAGTGCTCCAGCAGGGGGTCGCACAGATACGCAGTATTTT
>TRBV7-2|-|-|TRBJ2-5
CASSYLRETQYF
TGTGCCAGCAGCTACCTCAGGGAGACCCAGTACTTC
>TRBV7-9|-|-|TRBJ2-7
CASSTKAGQSSYEQYF
TGTGCCAGCAGCACAAAGGCGGGACAGAGTTCCTACGAGCAGTACTTC
>TRBV19|few|TRBD2|TRBJ2-1
CASSSGLAGAGSYNEQFF
TGTGCCAGTAGTTCGGGACTAGCGGGAGCGGGATCCTACAATGAGCAGTTCTTC
>TRBV4-1|few|TRBD2|TRBJ2-1
CASSQERERYNEQFF
TGCGCCAGCAGCCAGGAGCGGGAGAGGTACAATGAGCAGTTCTTC
>TRBV18|few|-|TRBJ1-3
CASSPFLLGKSGNTIYF
TGTGCCAGCTCACCATTCCTCTTGGGGAAGTCTGGAAACACCATATATTTT
>TRBV29-1|-|-|TRBJ2-6
CSVPTDSSGANVLTF
TGCAGCGTTCCTACCGACAGCTCTGGGGCCAACGTCCTGACTTTC
>TRBV7-2|-|TRBD1|TRBJ1-6
CASIRDRGSPLHF
TGTGCCAGCATCCGGGACAGGGGGTCACCCCTCCACTTT
>TRBV2|-|TRBD1|TRBJ2-2
CASSVGQGANTGELFF
TGTGCCAGCAGTGTGGGACAGGGGGCTAACACCGGGGAGCTGTTTTTT
>TRBV12-5|few|TRBD1|TRBJ2-5
CASGYRGQGIETQYF
TGTGCTAGTGGTTACCGAGGACAGGGAATAGAGACCCAGTACTTC
>TRBV5-6|few|-|TRBJ2-7
CASNRDHPTYEQYF
TGTGCCAGCAACCGGGACCACCCCACCTACGAGCAGTACTTC
>TRBV20-1|few|-|TRBJ2-3
CSGSGDTQYF
TGCAGCGGGAGCGGTGATACGCAGTATTTT
>TRBV7-2|-|TRBD2|TRBJ2-7
CASSLVGSGSYEQYF
TGTGCCAGCAGCTTAGTGGGTAGCGGGTCCTACGAGCAGTACTTC
>TRBV19|few|-|TRBJ1-4
CASSLRVRDEKLFF
TGTGCCAGTAGTCTCCGCGTGCGGGATGAAAAACTGTTTTTT
>TRBV12-3/TRBV12-4|-|-|TRBJ2-3
CASSFDGADTQYF
TGTGCCAGCAGTTTTGATGGGGCCGATACGCAGTATTTT
>TRBV6-6|-|-|TRBJ1-1
CASTLTQGTEAFF
TGTGCCAGCACCCTAACCCAGGGAACTGAAGCTTTCTTT
>TRBV2|few|-|TRBJ1-1
CASSVEVNTEAFF
TGTGCCAGCAGTGTGGAGGTAAACACTGAAGCTTTCTTT
>TRBV27|few|-|TRBJ1-2
CASSIGRHYGYTF
TGTGCCAGCAGTATTGGACGCCACTATGGCTACACCTTC
>TRBV19|many|TRBD1|TRBJ2-2
CASSLGTVNTGELFF
TGTGCCAGTAGTCTCGGGACAGTGAACACCGGGGAGCTGTTTTTT
>TRBV10-3|-|-|TRBJ1-4
CAISTGRMNEKLFF
TGTGCCATCAGCACGGGACGGATGAATGAAAAACTGTTTTTT
>TRBV7-9|few|-|TRBJ2-7
CASTLGRGEYEQYF
TGTGCCAGCACCTTAGGCCGGGGCGAATACGAGCAGTACTTC
>TRBV12-3/TRBV12-4|few|-|TRBJ1-5
CASSLEDGYSNQPQHF
TGTGCCAGCAGTTTAGAAGACGGTTATAGCAATCAGCCCCAGCATTTT
>TRBV6-2/TRBV6-3|-|TRBD1|TRBJ2-1
CASSHRPGQVYNEQFF
TGTGCCAGCAGTCACCGGCCGGGACAGGTATACAATGAGCAGTTCTTC
>TRBV19|few|-|TRBJ1-2
CASSTGQRANGYTF
TGTGCCAGTAGTACCGGACAGAGGGCCAATGGCTACACCTTC
>TRBV5-1|-|TRBD1|TRBJ2-1
CASSQAGTGGNEQFF
TGCGCCAGCAGCCAGGCCGGGACAGGGGGCAATGAGCAGTTCTTC
>TRBV7-8|many|-|TRBJ1-5
CASSLAETSNQPQHF
TGTGCCAGCAGCTTAGCAGAAACTAGCAATCAGCCCCAGCATTTT
>TRBV14|-|TRBD2|TRBJ2-5
CASSQIPGTSSETQYF
TGTGCCAGCAGCCAAATACCCGGGACTAGCAGTGAGACCCAGTACTTC
>TRBV7-9|-|-|TRBJ2-3
CASTLGGGPGDTQYF
TGTGCCAGCACCCTAGGGGGAGGGCCCGGAGATACGCAGTATTTT
>TRBV12-3/TRBV12-4|few|TRBD2|TRBJ2-3
CASSPGTSGNTDTQYF
TGTGCCAGCAGCCCGGGGACTAGCGGGAATACAGATACGCAGTATTTT
>TRBV19|-|TRBD1|TRBJ2-2
CASRWLGTGNTGELFF
TGTGCCAGTAGGTGGTTGGGGACAGGGAACACCGGGGAGCTGTTTTTT
>TRBV20-1|-|-|TRBJ1-2
CSASNRHGLTGYTF
TGCAGTGCTAGTAACCGACACGGACTGACGGGCTACACCTTC
>TRBV7-2|few|-|TRBJ2-7
CANSENYEQYF
TGTGCCAACAGCGAAAACTACGAGCAGTACTTC
>TRBV28|once|-|TRBJ2-3
CASSLTEPSTDTQYF
TGTGCCAGCAGTTTGACGGAACCTAGCACAGATACGCAGTATTTT
>TRBV2|-|-|TRBJ1-1
CASSRNRDFEAFF
TGTGCCAGCAGCCGAAACAGGGACTTTGAAGCTTTCTTT
>TRBV19|few|-|TRBJ2-7
CASSIGRGYEQYF
TGTGCCAGTAGTATCGGTAGGGGTTACGAGCAGTACTTC
>TRBV19|few|-|TRBJ2-1
CASHGGNEQFF
TGTGCCAGTCACGGGGGCAATGAGCAGTTCTTC
>TRBV27|-|-|TRBJ1-6
CASRPRGRDNSPLHF
TGTGCCAGCAGACCTAGGGGCAGAGATAATTCACCCCTCCACTTT
>TRBV5-1|once|-|TRBJ1-3
CASSRDTSGNTIYF
TGCGCCAGCAGCCGGGACACCTCTGGAAACACCATATATTTT
>TRBV19|-|-|TRBJ1-5
CAWRVGSPQNLPQHF
TGTGCCTGGAGGGTCGGGAGCCCCCAAAATCTGCCCCAGCATTTT
>TRBV20-1|-|TRBD1|TRBJ1-6
CSASTGDPYNSPLHF
TGCAGTGCTAGCACAGGGGATCCCTATAATTCACCCCTCCACTTT
>TRBV2|-|-|TRBJ1-5
CASSERSQPQHF
TGTGCCAGCAGTGAACGGAGTCAGCCCCAGCATTTT
>TRBV7-9|-|TRBD2|TRBJ2-3
CASTWGGIRTDTQYF
TGTGCCAGCACCTGGGGGGGAATACGCACAGATACGCAGTATTTT